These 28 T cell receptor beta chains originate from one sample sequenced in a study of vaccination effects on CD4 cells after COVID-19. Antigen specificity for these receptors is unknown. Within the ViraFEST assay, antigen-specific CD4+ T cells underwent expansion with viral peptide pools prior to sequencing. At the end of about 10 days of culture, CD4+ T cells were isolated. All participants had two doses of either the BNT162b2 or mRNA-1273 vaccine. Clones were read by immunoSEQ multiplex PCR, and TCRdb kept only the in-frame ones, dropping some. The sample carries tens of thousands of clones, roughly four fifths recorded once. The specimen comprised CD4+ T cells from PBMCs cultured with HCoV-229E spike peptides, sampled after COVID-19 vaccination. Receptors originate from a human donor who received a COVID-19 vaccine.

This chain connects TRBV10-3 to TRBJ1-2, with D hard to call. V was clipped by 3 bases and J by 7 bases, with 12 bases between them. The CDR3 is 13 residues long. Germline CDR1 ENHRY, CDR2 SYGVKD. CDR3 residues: CAISEGSLGGYTF. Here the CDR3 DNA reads TGTGCCATCAGTGAAGGTTCTTTGGGTGGCTACACCTTC.

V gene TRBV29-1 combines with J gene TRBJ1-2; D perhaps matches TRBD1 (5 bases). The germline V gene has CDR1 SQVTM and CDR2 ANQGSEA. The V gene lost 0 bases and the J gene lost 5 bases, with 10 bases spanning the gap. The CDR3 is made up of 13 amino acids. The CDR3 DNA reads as TGCAGCGTTGAAGAGAGGGGATCTTATGGCTACACCTTC. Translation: CSVEERGSYGYTF. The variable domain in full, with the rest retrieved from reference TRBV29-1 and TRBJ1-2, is SAVISQKPSRDICQRGTSLTIQCQVDSQVTMMFWYRQQPGQSLTLIATANQGSEATYESGFVIDKFPISRPNLTFSTLTVSNMSPEDSSIYLCSVEERGSYGYTFGSGTRLTVV.

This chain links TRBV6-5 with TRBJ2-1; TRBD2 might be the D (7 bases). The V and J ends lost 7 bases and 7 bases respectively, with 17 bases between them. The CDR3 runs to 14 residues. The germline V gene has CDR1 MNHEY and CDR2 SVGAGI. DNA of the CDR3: TGTGCCAGCAACAGGGAGGGACCTGGTAATGAGCAGTTCTTC. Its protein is CASNREGPGNEQFF.

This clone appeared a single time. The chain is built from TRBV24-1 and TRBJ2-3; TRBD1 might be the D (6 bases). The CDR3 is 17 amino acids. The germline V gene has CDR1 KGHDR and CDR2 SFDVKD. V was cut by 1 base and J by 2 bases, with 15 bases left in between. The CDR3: CATSDFGSGDNTDTQYF. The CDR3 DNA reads TGTGCCACCAGTGATTTTGGGTCCGGGGACAACACAGATACGCAGTATTTT.

CDR3 region: CASSPQFFGNTEAFF. CDR3 bases: TGCGCCAGCAGCCCTCAGTTCTTTGGGAACACTGAAGCTTTCTTT. V gene TRBV5-1 combines with J gene TRBJ1-1; D is unclear. V lost 4 bases and J lost 1, with 14 bases in between. The CDR3 length is 15 residues. Germline CDR1 is SGHRS and CDR2 is YFSETQ.

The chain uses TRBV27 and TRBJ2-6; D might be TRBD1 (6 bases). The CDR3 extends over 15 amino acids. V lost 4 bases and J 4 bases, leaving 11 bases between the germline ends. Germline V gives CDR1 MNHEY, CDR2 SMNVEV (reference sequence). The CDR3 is CASSYRAAGANVLTF. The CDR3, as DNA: TGTGCCAGCAGTTACAGGGCCGCCGGGGCCAACGTCCTGACTTTC. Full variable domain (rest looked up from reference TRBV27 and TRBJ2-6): EAQVTQNPRYLITVTGKKLTVTCSQNMNHEYMSWYRQDPGLGLRQIYYSMNVEVTDKGDVPEGYKVSRKEKRNFPLILESPSPNQTSLYFCASSYRAAGANVLTFGAGSRLTVL.

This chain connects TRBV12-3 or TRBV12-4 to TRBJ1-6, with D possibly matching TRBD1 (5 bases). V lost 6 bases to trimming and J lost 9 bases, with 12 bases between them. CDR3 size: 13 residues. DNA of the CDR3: TGTGCCAGCAGCGGGCAGGGTTTTTCACCCCTCCACTTT. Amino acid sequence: CASSGQGFSPLHF.

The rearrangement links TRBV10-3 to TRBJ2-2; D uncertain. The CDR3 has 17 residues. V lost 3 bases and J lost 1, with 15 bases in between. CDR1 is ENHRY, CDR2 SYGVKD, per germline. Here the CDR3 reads CAISDPLGLRNTGELFF. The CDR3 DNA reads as TGTGCCATCAGTGACCCCTTAGGTTTGAGGAACACCGGGGAGCTGTTTTTT.

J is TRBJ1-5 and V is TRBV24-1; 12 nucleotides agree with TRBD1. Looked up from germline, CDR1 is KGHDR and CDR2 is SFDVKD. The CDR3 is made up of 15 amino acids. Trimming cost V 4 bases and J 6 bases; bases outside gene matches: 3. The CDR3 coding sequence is TGTGCCACCAGTGACGGGACAGGGGGCAGTCAGCCCCAGCATTTT. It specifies CATSDGTGGSQPQHF.

In DNA form, the CDR3 reads TGTGCCAGCTCACCAGGGAGCCTAGCGGAGACCCAGTACTTC. This codes for CASSPGSLAETQYF. J is TRBJ2-5 and V is TRBV18, with D tentatively TRBD2 (6 bases). CDR1 KGHSH and CDR2 LQKENI come from the germline V gene. V was clipped by 2 bases and J by 5 bases, with 12 bases between them. This CDR3 has 14 amino acids. Together with reference TRBV18 and TRBJ2-5, the CDR3 gives the full variable domain: NAGVMQNPRHLVRRRGQEARLRCSPMKGHSHVYWYRQLPEEGLKFMVYLQKENIIDESGMPKERFSAEFPKEGPSILRIQQVVRGDSAAYFCASSPGSLAETQYFGPGTRLLVL.

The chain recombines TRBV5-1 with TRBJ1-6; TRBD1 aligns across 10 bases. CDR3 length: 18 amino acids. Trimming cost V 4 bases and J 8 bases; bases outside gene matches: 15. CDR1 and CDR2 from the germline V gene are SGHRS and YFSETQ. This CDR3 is CASSLRPATGGDDSPLHF. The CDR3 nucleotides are TGCGCCAGCAGCCTTCGACCAGCGACAGGGGGCGATGATTCACCCCTCCACTTT. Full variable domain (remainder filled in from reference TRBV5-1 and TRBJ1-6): KAGVTQTPRYLIKTRGQQVTLSCSPISGHRSVSWYQQTPGQGLQFLFEYFSETQRNKGNFPGRFSGRQFSNSRSEMNVSTLELGDSALYLCASSLRPATGGDDSPLHFGNGTRLTVT.

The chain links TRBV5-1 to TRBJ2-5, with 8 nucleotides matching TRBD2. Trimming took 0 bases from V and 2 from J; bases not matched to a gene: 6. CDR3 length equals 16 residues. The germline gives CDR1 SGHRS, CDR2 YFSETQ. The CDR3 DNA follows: TGCGCCAGCAGCTTGGGGACGGGGGGGGCACAAGAGACCCAGTACTTC. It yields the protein CASSLGTGGAQETQYF.

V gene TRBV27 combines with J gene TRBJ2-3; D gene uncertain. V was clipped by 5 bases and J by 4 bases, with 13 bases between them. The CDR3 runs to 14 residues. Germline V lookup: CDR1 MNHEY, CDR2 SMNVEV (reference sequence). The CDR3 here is CASSSETTADTQYF. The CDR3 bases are TGTGCCAGCAGTAGCGAGACAACGGCAGATACGCAGTATTTT.

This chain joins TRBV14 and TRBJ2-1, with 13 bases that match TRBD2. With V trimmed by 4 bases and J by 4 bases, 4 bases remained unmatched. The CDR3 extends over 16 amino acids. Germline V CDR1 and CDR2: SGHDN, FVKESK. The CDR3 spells CASSRGTSGVYNEQFF. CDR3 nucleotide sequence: TGTGCCAGCAGCCGGGGGACTAGCGGGGTATACAATGAGCAGTTCTTC.

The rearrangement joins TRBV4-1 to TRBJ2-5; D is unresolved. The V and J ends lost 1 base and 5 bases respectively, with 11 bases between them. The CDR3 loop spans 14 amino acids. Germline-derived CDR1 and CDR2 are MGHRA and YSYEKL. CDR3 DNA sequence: TGCGCCAGCAGCCAAGGCGTCAGACCGGAGACCCAGTACTTC. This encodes CASSQGVRPETQYF.

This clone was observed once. DNA of the CDR3: TGTGCCAGCAGATTAACAGGGCTAGGGGCTGAAGCTTTCTTT. It translates to CASRLTGLGAEAFF. This rearrangement joins TRBV7-2 to TRBJ1-1; the D gene is possibly TRBD1 (6 bases). The CDR3 loop spans 14 amino acids. CDR1 is SGHTA, CDR2 FQGNSA, per germline. Trimming cost V 6 bases and J 6 bases, with 17 bases left between them.

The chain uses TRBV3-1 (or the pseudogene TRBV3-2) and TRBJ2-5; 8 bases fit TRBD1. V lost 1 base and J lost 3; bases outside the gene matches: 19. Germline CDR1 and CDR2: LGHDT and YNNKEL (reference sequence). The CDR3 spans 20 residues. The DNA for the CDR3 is TGTGCCAGCAGCCAAGTAATCCCCCCTCCTCGGGACAGGTTAAAAGAGACCCAGTACTTC. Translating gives CASSQVIPPPRDRLKETQYF.

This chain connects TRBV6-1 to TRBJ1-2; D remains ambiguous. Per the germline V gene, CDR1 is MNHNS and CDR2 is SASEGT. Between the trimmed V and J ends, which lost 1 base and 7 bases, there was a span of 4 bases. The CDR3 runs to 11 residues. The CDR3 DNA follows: TGTGCCAGCAGTGAAGTGGCTGGCTACACCTTC. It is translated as CASSEVAGYTF.

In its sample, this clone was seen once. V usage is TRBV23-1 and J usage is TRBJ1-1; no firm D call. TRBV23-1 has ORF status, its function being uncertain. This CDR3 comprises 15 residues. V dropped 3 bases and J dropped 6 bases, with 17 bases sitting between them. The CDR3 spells CASSHLIRLPAEAFF. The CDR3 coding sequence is TGCGCCAGCAGTCACCTAATAAGGCTACCCGCTGAAGCTTTCTTT.

DNA for the CDR3: TGCGCCAGCAGCCAAGATATTTTTACAGTCGGGGCAAAGTGGGGCGGCTACACCTTC. It specifies CASSQDIFTVGAKWGGYTF. The gene calls are TRBV4-3 and TRBJ1-2; D is perhaps TRBD1 (5 bases). This CDR3 region has 19 residues. The V gene's germline CDR1 is LGHNA and CDR2 YSLEER. Deletions cut 0 bases from V and 8 bases from J, with 28 bases between.

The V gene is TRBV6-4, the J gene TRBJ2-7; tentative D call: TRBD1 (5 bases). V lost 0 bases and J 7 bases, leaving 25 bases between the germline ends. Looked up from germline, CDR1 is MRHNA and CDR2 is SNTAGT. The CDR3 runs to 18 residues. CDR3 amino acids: CASSDSRQIGHPLGEQYV. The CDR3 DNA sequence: TGTGCCAGCAGTGACTCGAGACAGATCGGACATCCCCTCGGGGAGCAGTACGTC.

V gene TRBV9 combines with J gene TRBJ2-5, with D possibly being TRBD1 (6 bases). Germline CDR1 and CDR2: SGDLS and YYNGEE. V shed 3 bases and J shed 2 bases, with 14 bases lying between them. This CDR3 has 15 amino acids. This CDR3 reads CASSGLVGAQETQYF. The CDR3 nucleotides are TGTGCCAGCAGCGGGCTGGTGGGGGCGCAAGAGACCCAGTACTTC.

CDR3 loop: CASSLSGGLTEAFF. Written as DNA, the CDR3 is TGTGCCAGCAGCTTGAGTGGGGGGTTGACTGAAGCTTTCTTT. The chain employs TRBV5-8 and TRBJ1-1; TRBD1 is a possible D gene (5 bases). Per the germline V gene, CDR1 is SGHTS and CDR2 is YDEGEE. The CDR3 has 14 residues. The germline V and J ends were trimmed by 1 base and 5 bases, with 12 bases remaining between them.

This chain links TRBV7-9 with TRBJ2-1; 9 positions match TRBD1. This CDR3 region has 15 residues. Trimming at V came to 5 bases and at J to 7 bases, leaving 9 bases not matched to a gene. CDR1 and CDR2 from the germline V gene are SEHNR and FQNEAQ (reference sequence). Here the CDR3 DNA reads TGTGCCAGCAGCATCCTCGGAGGACAGGGGAATGAGCAGTTCTTC. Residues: CASSILGGQGNEQFF.

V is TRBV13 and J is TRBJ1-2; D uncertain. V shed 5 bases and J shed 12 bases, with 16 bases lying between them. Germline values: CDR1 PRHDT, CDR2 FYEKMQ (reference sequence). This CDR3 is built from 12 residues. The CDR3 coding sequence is TGTGCCAGCAGCCCCCGTGTTGGGTCCCACACCTTC. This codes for CASSPRVGSHTF.

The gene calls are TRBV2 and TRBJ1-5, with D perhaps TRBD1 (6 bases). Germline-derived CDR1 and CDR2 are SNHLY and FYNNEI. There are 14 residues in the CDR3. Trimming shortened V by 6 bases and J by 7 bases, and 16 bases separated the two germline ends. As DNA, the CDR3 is TGTGCCAGCAGCGGATCAGGGGTCGGACAGCCCCAGCATTTT. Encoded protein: CASSGSGVGQPQHF. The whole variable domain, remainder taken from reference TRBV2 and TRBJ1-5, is EPEVTQTPSHQVTQMGQEVILRCVPISNHLYFYWYRQILGQKVEFLVSFYNNEISEKSEIFDDQFSVERPDGSNFTLKIRSTKLEDSAMYFCASSGSGVGQPQHFGDGTRLSIL.

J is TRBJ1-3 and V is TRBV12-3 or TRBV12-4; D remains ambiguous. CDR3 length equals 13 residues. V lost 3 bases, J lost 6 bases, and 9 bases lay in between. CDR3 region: CASSLQLENTIYF. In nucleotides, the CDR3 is TGTGCCAGCAGTTTGCAGTTAGAAAACACCATATATTTT.

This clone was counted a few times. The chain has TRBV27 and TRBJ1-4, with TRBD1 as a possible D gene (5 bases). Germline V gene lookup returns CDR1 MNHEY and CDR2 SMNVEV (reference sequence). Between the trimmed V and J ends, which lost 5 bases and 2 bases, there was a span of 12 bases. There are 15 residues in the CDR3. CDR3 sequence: CASSAQGLTNEKLFF. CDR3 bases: TGTGCCAGCAGTGCGCAGGGTTTGACTAATGAAAAACTGTTTTTT. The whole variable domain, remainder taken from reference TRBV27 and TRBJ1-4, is EAQVTQNPRYLITVTGKKLTVTCSQNMNHEYMSWYRQDPGLGLRQIYYSMNVEVTDKGDVPEGYKVSRKEKRNFPLILESPSPNQTSLYFCASSAQGLTNEKLFFGSGTQLSVL.